The present T cell receptor (beta chain) was sequenced within a study of cytomegalovirus exposure and HLA in healthy donors. Regarding the study as a whole: In a later analysis, HLA-associated beta chains showed higher expansion and lower generation probabilities than comparable chains. At a 0.05 false discovery rate, a later analysis found 16,951 TCR beta sequences to be associated with HLA alleles.

Amplification used 60 Vbeta primers and 13 Jbeta primers. Sequenced by immunoSEQ multiplex PCR; TCRdb stores in-frame clones only, minus some. The sample records approximately 100,000 clones, 75% to 85% being singletons. On this clone: The target antigen is unknown.

The CDR3 contains 18 residues. The ends were cut back, 5 bases at V and 6 bases at J, with 25 bases in the middle. Germline V gene lookup returns CDR1 SEHNR and CDR2 FQNEAQ (reference sequence). Material: PBMCs. The sequence came from a female donor in good health and CMV-seropositive. This rearrangement joins TRBV7-9 to TRBJ2-2; possible D gene TRBD2, 5 bases. CDR3 in DNA: TGTGCCAGCAGCCCAACCGAGGGCCCGCGAGGTATCGCCGGGGAGCTGTTTTTT. Translation: CASSPTEGPRGIAGELFF.